The sequence of this TCR beta chain was determined in a study of T cells expressing NK-cell markers. Broader study findings: Of CD8+ T cells, roughly 1.0-7.0% belonged to dominant NKG2C+ clonotypes in several donors.

Concerning this clonotype itself: Its antigen is undetermined.

Germline assignment: CDR1 SGHRS and CDR2 YFSETQ. This CDR3 is 14 amino acids long. For each CDR3 protein, TCRdb gives one entry from its re-call of the 5' RACE reads, without DNA. Recorded for this sample: roughly 180,000 distinct CDR3 sequences. Sequencing was performed on blood T cells: a sorted CD56 or NKG2C T cell subset, CD4+ or CD8+ T cells, or bulk PBMC T cells (not recorded which). The chain combines TRBV5-1 with TRBJ2-3. The clonotype originates from a man aged 18-69 years in good health. CDR3 loop: CASSLWKSTDTQYF. The entire variable domain, with the rest obtained from reference TRBV5-1 and TRBJ2-3, is as follows: KAGVTQTPRYLIKTRGQQVTLSCSPISGHRSVSWYQQTPGQGLQFLFEYFSETQRNKGNFPGRFSGRQFSNSRSEMNVSTLELGDSALYLCASSLWKSTDTQYFGPGTRLTVL.